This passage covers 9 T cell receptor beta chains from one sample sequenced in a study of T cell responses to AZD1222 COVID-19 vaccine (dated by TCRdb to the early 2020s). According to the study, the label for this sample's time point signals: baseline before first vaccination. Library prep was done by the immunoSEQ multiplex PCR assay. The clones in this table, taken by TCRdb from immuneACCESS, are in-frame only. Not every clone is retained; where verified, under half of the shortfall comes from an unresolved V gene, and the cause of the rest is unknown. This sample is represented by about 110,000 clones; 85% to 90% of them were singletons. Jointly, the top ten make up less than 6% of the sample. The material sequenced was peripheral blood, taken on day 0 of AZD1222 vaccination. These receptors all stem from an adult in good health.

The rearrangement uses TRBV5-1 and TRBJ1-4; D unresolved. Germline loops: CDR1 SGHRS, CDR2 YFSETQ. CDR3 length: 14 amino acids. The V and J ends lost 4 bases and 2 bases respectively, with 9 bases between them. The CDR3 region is CASSEGVTNEKLFF. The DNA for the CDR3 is TGCGCCAGCAGCGAGGGTGTGACTAATGAAAAACTGTTTTTT.

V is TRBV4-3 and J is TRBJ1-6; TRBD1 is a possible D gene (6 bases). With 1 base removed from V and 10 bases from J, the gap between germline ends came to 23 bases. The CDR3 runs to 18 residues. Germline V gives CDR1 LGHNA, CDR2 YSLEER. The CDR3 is CASSQGVAGGGLGSPLHF. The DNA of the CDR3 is TGCGCCAGCAGCCAAGGAGTGGCGGGGGGCGGGTTAGGATCACCCCTCCACTTT.

The CDR3 coding sequence is TGCAGTCCAGCGGCGAATGAGCAGTTCTTC. Residues: CSPAANEQFF. The chain uses TRBV20-1 and TRBJ2-1; possible D gene TRBD2, 5 bases. The V gene lost 8 bases and the J gene lost 7 bases, with 9 bases spanning the gap. CDR1 is DFQATT, CDR2 SNEGSKA, per germline (reference sequence). The CDR3 runs to 10 residues.

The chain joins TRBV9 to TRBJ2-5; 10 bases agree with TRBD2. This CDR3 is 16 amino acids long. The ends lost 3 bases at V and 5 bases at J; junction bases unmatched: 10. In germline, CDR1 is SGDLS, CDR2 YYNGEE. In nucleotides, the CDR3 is TGTGCCAGCAGCGCCCGACTAGCGGGCGGCCTGGAGACCCAGTACTTC. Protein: CASSARLAGGLETQYF.

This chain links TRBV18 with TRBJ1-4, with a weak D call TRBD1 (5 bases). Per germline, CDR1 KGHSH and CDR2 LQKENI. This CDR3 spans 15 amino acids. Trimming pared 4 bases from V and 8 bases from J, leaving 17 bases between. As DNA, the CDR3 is TGTGCCAGCTCACTTGGGGTACAGGCAGGAGAAAAACTGTTTTTT. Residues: CASSLGVQAGEKLFF. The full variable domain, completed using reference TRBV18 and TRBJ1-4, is NAGVMQNPRHLVRRRGQEARLRCSPMKGHSHVYWYRQLPEEGLKFMVYLQKENIIDESGMPKERFSAEFPKEGPSILRIQQVVRGDSAAYFCASSLGVQAGEKLFFGSGTQLSVL.

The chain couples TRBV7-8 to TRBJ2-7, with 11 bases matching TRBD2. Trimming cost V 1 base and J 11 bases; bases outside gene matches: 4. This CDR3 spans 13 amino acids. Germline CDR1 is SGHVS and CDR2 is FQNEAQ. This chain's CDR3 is CASSLVQTSGEYF. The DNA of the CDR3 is TGTGCCAGCAGCTTAGTCCAGACTAGCGGGGAGTACTTC.

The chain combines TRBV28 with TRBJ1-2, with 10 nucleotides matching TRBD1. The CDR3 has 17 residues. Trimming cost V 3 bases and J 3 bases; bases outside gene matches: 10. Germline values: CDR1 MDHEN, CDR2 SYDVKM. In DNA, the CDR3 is TGTGCCAGCAGTTTGCCCTCGGGACAGGGGTCAGACTATGGCTACACCTTC. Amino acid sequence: CASSLPSGQGSDYGYTF.

The CDR3 coding sequence is TGTGCCAGCAGGATGGAAGAGACCCAGTACTTC. Translating it yields CASRMEETQYF. The rearrangement joins TRBV2 to TRBJ2-5; D unresolved. Germline V gives CDR1 SNHLY, CDR2 FYNNEI. Trimming cost V 6 bases and J 3 bases, with 5 bases left between them. The CDR3 has 11 residues.

This CDR3 is CASSRGIRPDSGNTIYF. The CDR3 nucleotides are TGTGCCAGCAGCAGGGGGATCAGGCCCGACTCTGGAAACACCATATATTTT. V usage is TRBV5-6 and J usage is TRBJ1-3; the D gene is possibly TRBD1 (6 bases). The V gene's germline CDR1 is SGHDT and CDR2 YYEEEE. The CDR3 sequence is 17 residues long. V lost 4 bases to trimming and J lost 0 bases, with 17 bases between them. The full variable domain, rest sourced from reference TRBV5-6 and TRBJ1-3, is DAGVTQSPTHLIKTRGQQVTLRCSPKSGHDTVSWYQQALGQGPQFIFQYYEEEERQRGNFPDRFSGHQFPNYSSELNVNALLLGDSALYLCASSRGIRPDSGNTIYFGEGSWLTVV.